These 11 T cell receptor beta chains came from one sample sequenced in a study of metastatic and nonmetastatic thyroid tumors. MiXCR was used by TCRdb to re-call the PCR reads. The data hold about 16,000 clones, with 25% to 30% observed a single time. Patients underwent thyroid surgery, and none had received any treatment before it. The sequencing input was adjacent normal tissue. These receptors all stem from a female donor with papillary thyroid cancer or a benign thyroid nodule (not recorded which). Some clones in this sample may be carry-over from other donors' samples.

The chain employs TRBV6-1 and TRBJ2-2, with 13 bases fitting TRBD2. Trimming took 6 bases from V and 5 from J; bases not matched to a gene: 6. From germline, CDR1 is MNHNS and CDR2 SASEGT. The CDR3 covers 16 residues. CDR3 nucleotide sequence: TGTGCCAGCAGAGGACTAGCGGGAGTGAGAACCGGGGAGCTGTTTTTT. As protein: CASRGLAGVRTGELFF.

This clone showed up just a few times. This rearrangement joins TRBV19 to TRBJ2-1; 11 bases match TRBD1. V was clipped by 3 bases and J by 6 bases; unmatched bases: 4. CDR3 length: 15 amino acids. CDR1 LNHDA and CDR2 SQIVND come from the germline V gene (reference sequence). CDR3 nucleotide sequence: TGTGCCAGTAGTATCGGGACAGGGGGATTCAATGAGCAGTTCTTC. This sequence encodes CASSIGTGGFNEQFF. The full variable domain, with the rest looked up from reference TRBV19 and TRBJ2-1, is DGGITQSPKYLFRKEGQNVTLSCEQNLNHDAMYWYRQDPGQGLRLIYYSQIVNDFQKGDIAEGYSVSREKKESFPLTVTSAQKNPTAFYLCASSIGTGGFNEQFFGPGTRLTVL.

The J gene is TRBJ2-1, the V gene TRBV6-1, with 9 bases matching TRBD2. The CDR3 is 13 amino acids. Germline values: CDR1 MNHNS, CDR2 SASEGT. V shed 9 bases and J 9 bases; nucleotides not matched to a gene: 9. The CDR3, as DNA: TGTGCCAGTATAGCGGGAGTCTCCGGTGAGCAGTTCTTC. Encoded protein: CASIAGVSGEQFF.

The J gene is TRBJ2-7, the V gene TRBV20-1, with 8 bases lining up with TRBD1. V trimming: 6 bases; J trimming: 0 bases; junction bases outside the gene matches: 7. From germline, CDR1 is DFQATT and CDR2 SNEGSKA (reference sequence). The CDR3 runs to 14 residues. CDR3: CSATWTGNSYEQYF. The CDR3 nucleotides are TGCAGTGCAACCTGGACAGGGAACTCCTACGAGCAGTACTTC.

This clone was seen a single time. The chain joins TRBV4-1 to TRBJ2-5; possibly TRBD2 for D (5 bases). V lost 2 bases to trimming and J lost 7 bases, with 14 bases between them. The CDR3 is made up of 14 amino acids. CDR1 and CDR2 from the germline V gene are MGHRA and YSYEKL. Here the CDR3 reads CASSQYASLPTQYF. Written as DNA, the CDR3 is TGCGCCAGCAGCCAATATGCTAGCTTGCCGACCCAGTACTTC.

The rearrangement uses TRBV6-4 and TRBJ2-6; TRBD1 aligns across 9 bases. The V and J ends lost 4 bases and 4 bases, in that order; junction bases with no gene match: 5. The CDR3 covers 16 residues. Germline loops: CDR1 MRHNA, CDR2 SNTAGT. The CDR3 coding sequence is TGTGCCAGCAGTGTTGGACAGGGGACCGGGGCCAACGTCCTGACTTTC. It is translated as CASSVGQGTGANVLTF.

This clone was observed at least ten times. Within the sample, other DNA sequences also encode this same CDR3. This chain links TRBV6-1 with TRBJ2-7, with unresolved D. Trimming stripped 1 base from V and 3 bases from J, with 7 bases between. This CDR3 has 13 amino acids. CDR1 and CDR2 (germline): MNHNS, SASEGT. Written as DNA, the CDR3 is TGTGCCAGCAGTGAAGTATGGGGCTACGAGCAGTACTTC. Protein product: CASSEVWGYEQYF.

The table lists this clone with many counts. A read error is possible here, since a much larger clone lies one base away. The sample carries other DNA sequences with the same CDR3. V usage is TRBV10-3 and J usage is TRBJ1-4; the match to TRBD1 covers 7 bases. The CDR3 has 14 residues. Germline assignment: CDR1 ENHRY and CDR2 SYGVKD. In DNA, the CDR3 is TGTGCCACCAACGGACAGGCCCAGGGGGAAAAGCTGTTTTTT. Translating gives CATNGQAQGEKLFF.

This clone appeared a few times. The germline gene is not matched at one end of the junction; a read error may be the cause. The chain joins TRBV24-1 to TRBJ2-7; unclear D gene. The CDR3 loop spans 12 amino acids. Germline CDR1 is KGHDR and CDR2 is SFDVKD. The CDR3 DNA is TGTGCCACCAGTGACAGCTCCTACGAGCGGTACTTC. Translating it yields CATSDSSYERYF.

This chain uses TRBV6-2 or TRBV6-3 with TRBJ2-2, with 7 nucleotides matching TRBD2. V lost 7 bases, J lost 5 bases, and 10 bases stayed unmatched. The CDR3 contains 15 residues. Germline V gene lookup returns CDR1 MNHEY and CDR2 SVGEGT. This CDR3 reads CASNPGGSGTGELFF. The CDR3 DNA reads TGTGCCAGCAACCCCGGCGGTAGCGGGACCGGGGAGCTGTTTTTT.

In regard to this clone: Other DNA sequences in this sample translate to the same CDR3. The V and J genes are TRBV24-1 and TRBJ2-1, with 7 bases that match TRBD2. Per germline, CDR1 KGHDR and CDR2 SFDVKD. J was trimmed by 8 bases and V by 6 bases; bases with no gene match: 12. The CDR3 spans 15 residues. This CDR3 reads CATSHWRETGDEQFF. DNA for the CDR3: TGTGCCACCAGTCATTGGCGGGAGACTGGGGATGAGCAGTTCTTC.